Reported below is one TCR beta chain. The V end lost 1 base, the J end lost 2 bases, and 15 bases lay between the germline ends. The CDR3 is 17 amino acids. Germline CDR1 reads WNHNN; CDR2 reads SYGVQD (reference sequence). The time point is: before trial treatment. Donors were given nivolumab, ipilimumab, aspirin, low-dose cyclophosphamide and low-dose radiotherapy. The sample belongs to a study of low-dose radiotherapy and immunotherapy resistance in tumors. The wider study: Cohort 1 was given 0.5 Gy per fraction every 2 weeks, for 6.5 Gy total. It was every two weeks, one day before radiation and immunotherapy, that intravenous cyclophosphamide 200 mg/m2 was given.

TRAV- and TRBV-specific primers were used for first-strand cDNA, which covered alpha and beta chains. It was with a constant-region primer and a V-primer adapter that TCRs were amplified over approximately 20 PCR cycles. mRNA, after isolation, was amplified by in vitro transcription. TCRdb recomputed calls from the reads with MiXCR, one row per CDR3 protein. The sample has tens of thousands of distinct CDR3 sequences, roughly 24% seen once. The chain carries TRBV10-1 and TRBJ2-1; D is possibly TRBD2 (5 bases). This TCR was sampled from a male donor with prostate cancer. The sample consisted of PBMCs, taken before treatment. CDR3: CASSEWGVGGTYNEQFF. CDR3 sequence (DNA): TGCGCCAGCAGTGAGTGGGGTGTCGGAGGAACCTACAATGAGCAGTTCTTC.